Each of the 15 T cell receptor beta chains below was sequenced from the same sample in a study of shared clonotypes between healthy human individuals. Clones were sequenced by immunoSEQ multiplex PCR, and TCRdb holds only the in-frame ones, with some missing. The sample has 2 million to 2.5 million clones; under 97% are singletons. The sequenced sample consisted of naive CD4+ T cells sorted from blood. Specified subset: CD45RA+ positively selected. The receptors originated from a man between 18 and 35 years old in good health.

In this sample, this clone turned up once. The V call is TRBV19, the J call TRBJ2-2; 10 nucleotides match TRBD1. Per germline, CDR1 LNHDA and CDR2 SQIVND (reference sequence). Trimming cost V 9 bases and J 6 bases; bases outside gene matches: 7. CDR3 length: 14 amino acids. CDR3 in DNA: TGTGCCAGCCGAGGGACAGGGGTCCCCGGGGAGCTGTTTTTT. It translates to CASRGTGVPGELFF.

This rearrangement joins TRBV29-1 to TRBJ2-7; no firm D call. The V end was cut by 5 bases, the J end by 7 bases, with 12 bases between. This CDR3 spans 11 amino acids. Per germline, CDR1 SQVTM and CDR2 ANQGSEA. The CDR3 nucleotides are TGCAGCGTTCCTTGGGTGGGGGAGCAGTACTTC. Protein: CSVPWVGEQYF.

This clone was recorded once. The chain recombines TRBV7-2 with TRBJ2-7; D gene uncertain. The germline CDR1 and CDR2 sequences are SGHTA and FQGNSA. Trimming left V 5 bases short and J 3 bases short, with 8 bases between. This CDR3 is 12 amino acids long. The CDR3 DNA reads TGTGCCAGCAGCCCCAATAACTACGAGCAGTACTTC. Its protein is CASSPNNYEQYF. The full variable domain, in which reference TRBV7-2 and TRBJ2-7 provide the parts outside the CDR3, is GAGVSQSPSNKVTEKGKDVELRCDPISGHTALYWYRQSLGQGLEFLIYFQGNSAPDKSGLPSDRFSAERTGGSVSTLTIQRTQQEDSAVYLCASSPNNYEQYFGPGTRLTVT.

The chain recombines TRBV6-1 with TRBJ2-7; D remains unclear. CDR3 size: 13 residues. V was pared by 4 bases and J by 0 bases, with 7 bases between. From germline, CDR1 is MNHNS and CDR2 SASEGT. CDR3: CASSVGYSYEQYF. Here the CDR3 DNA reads TGTGCCAGCAGTGTTGGGTACTCCTACGAGCAGTACTTC.

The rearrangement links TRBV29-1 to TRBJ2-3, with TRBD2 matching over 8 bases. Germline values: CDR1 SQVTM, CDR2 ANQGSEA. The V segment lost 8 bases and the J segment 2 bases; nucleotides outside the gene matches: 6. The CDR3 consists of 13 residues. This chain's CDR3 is CSTRRGDTDTQYF. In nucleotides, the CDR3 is TGCAGCACCAGGCGGGGGGACACAGATACGCAGTATTTT.

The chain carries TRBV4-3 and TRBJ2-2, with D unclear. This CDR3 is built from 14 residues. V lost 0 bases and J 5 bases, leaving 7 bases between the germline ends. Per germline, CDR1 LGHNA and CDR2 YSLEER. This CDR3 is CASSQEWLTGELFF. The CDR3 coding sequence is TGCGCCAGCAGCCAAGAGTGGCTTACCGGGGAGCTGTTTTTT.

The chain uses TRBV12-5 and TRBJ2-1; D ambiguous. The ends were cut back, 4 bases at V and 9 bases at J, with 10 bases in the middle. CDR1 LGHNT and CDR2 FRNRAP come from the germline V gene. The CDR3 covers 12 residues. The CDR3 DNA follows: TGTGCTAGTGGTTCGCCCTCAGCTGAGCAGTTCTTC. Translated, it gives CASGSPSAEQFF.

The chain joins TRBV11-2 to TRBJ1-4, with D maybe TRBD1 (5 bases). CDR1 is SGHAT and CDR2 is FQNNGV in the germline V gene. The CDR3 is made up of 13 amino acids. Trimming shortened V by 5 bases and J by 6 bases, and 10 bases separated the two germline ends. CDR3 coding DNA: TGTGCCAGCAGCCGCGGGGGGGATGAAAAACTGTTTTTT. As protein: CASSRGGDEKLFF.

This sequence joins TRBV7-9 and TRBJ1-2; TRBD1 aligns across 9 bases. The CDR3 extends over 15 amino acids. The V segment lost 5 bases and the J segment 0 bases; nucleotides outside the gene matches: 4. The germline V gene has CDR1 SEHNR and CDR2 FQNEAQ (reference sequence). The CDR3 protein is CASSIRQGANYGYTF. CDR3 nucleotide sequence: TGTGCCAGCAGCATCCGACAGGGGGCTAACTATGGCTACACCTTC.

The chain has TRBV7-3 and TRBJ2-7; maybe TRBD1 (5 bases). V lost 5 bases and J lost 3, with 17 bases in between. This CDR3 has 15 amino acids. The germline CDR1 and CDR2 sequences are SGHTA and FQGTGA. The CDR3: CASSIDRDPSYEQYF. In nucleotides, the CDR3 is TGTGCCAGCAGCATTGACAGAGATCCTAGCTACGAGCAGTACTTC.

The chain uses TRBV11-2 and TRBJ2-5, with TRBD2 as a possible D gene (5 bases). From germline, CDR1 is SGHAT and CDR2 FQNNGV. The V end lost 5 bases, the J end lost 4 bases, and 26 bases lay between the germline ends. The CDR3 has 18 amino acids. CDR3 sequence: CASSRSSRGPRRGETQYF. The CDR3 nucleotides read TGTGCCAGCAGCCGCTCGTCCCGAGGGCCCCGCCGCGGAGAGACCCAGTACTTC.

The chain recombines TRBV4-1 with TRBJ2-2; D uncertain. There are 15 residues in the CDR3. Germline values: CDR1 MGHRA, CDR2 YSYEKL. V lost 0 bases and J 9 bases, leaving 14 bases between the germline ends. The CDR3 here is CASSQDIDPLRELFF. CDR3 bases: TGCGCCAGCAGCCAAGATATAGACCCCCTAAGGGAGCTGTTTTTT.

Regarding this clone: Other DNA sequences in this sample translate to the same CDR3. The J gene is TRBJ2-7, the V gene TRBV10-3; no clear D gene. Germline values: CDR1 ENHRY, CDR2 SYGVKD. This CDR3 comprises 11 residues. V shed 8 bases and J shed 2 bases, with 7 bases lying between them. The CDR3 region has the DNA TGTGCCATCGGTACAGCCTACGAGCAGTACTTC. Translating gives CAIGTAYEQYF.

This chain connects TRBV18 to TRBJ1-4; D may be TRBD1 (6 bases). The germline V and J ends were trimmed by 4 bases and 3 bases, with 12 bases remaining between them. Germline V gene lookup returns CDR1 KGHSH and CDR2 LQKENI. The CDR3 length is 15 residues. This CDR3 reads CASSRMGAPNEKLFF. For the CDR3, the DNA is TGTGCCAGCTCACGAATGGGGGCACCTAATGAAAAACTGTTTTTT.

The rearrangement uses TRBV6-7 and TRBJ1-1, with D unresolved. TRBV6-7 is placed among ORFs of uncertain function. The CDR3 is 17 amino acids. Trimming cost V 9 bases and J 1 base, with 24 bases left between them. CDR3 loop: CARPTNYFRHTNTEAFF. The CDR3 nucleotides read TGTGCCAGACCAACCAATTACTTCAGACATACGAACACTGAAGCTTTCTTT.